This TCR beta chain was captured by sequencing in a study of spatial heterogeneity in lung cancer. Study as a whole: Fewer alpha-chain than beta-chain sequences were consistently detected.

Time point described: blood at routine non-recurrence follow-up after resection. No cell sorting; template was whole RNA from tumor, lung tissue or PBMC. This clonotype was observed a handful of times. The V and J ends lost 3 bases and 1 base respectively, with 14 bases between them. From germline, CDR1 is MNHEY and CDR2 SVGAGI. The CDR3 extends over 16 amino acids. The presence of a unique molecular identifier marked each TCR cDNA molecule. TCRdb re-analysed the 5' RACE reads in MiXCR, keeping a single row per CDR3 protein. Of 25,000 or so distinct CDR3 sequences detected, roughly 6% appear once; the ten largest clones hold 20% to 25%.

The receptor's source is a male donor with early-stage non-small cell lung cancer. Sequencing was performed on PBMCs, taken at follow-up. V and J are TRBV6-5 and TRBJ2-3; D is possibly TRBD1 (6 bases). As DNA, the CDR3 is TGTGCCAGCAGTTATTTTGGGGGCTCTGGCACAGATACGCAGTATTTT. Translation: CASSYFGGSGTDTQYF.